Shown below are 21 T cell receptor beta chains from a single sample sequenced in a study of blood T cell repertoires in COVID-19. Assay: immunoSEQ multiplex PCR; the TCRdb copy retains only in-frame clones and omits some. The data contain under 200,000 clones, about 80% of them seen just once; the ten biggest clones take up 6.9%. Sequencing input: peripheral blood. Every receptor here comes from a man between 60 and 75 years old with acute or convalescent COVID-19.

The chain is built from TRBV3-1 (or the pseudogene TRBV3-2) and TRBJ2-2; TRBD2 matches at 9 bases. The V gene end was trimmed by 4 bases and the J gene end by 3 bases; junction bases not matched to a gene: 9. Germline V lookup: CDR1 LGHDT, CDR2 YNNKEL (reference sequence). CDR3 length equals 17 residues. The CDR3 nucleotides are TGTGCCAGCAGCCCAGATAGCGGGAGTGGGTACACCGGGGAGCTGTTTTTT. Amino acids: CASSPDSGSGYTGELFF.

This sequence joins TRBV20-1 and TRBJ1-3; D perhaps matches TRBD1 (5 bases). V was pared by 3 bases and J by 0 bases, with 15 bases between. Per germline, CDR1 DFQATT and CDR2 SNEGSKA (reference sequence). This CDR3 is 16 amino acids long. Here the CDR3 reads CSASDSSGGSGNTIYF. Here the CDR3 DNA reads TGCAGTGCTAGTGACAGCTCGGGGGGCTCTGGAAACACCATATATTTT.

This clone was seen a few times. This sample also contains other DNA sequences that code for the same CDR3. The CDR3 nucleotides read TGTGCCAGTAGTTCAGGTTTGAACACTGAAGCTTTCTTT. This gives the protein CASSSGLNTEAFF. The chain uses TRBV19 and TRBJ1-1; no definite D call. V lost 5 bases to trimming and J lost 0 bases, with 7 bases between them. Germline assignment: CDR1 LNHDA and CDR2 SQIVND (reference sequence). The CDR3 runs 13 residues. The full variable domain, completed using reference TRBV19 and TRBJ1-1, is DGGITQSPKYLFRKEGQNVTLSCEQNLNHDAMYWYRQDPGQGLRLIYYSQIVNDFQKGDIAEGYSVSREKKESFPLTVTSAQKNPTAFYLCASSSGLNTEAFFGQGTRLTVV.

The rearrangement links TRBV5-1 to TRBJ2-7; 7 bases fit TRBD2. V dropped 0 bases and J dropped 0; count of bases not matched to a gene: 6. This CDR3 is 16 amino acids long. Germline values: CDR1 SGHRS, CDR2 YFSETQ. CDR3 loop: CASSLAMGGSSYEQYF. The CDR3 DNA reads TGCGCCAGCAGCTTGGCGATGGGCGGGAGCTCCTACGAGCAGTACTTC.

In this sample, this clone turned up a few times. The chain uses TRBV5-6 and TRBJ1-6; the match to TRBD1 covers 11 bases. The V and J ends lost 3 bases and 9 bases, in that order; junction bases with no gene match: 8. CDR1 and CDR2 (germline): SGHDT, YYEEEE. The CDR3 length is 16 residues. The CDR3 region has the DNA TGTGCCAGCAGCTCCGGACAGGGGGCTACCGGTTCACCCCTCCACTTT. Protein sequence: CASSSGQGATGSPLHF.

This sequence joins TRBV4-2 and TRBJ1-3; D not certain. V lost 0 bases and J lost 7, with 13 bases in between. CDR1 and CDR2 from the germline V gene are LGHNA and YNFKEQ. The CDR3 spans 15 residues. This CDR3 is CASSQDRPGGNTIYF. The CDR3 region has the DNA TGTGCCAGCAGCCAAGATCGGCCAGGCGGGAACACCATATATTTT.

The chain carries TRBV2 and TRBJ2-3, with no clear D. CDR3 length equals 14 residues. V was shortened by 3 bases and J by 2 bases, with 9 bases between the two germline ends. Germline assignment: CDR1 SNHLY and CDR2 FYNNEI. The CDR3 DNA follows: TGTGCCAGCAGTGACGAACTTTTCACAGATACGCAGTATTTT. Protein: CASSDELFTDTQYF.

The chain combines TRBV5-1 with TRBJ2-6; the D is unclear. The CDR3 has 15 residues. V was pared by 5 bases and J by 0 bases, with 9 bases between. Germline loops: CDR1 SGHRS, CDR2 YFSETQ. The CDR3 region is CASRNRDSGANVLTF. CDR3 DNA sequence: TGCGCCAGCAGGAACAGAGACTCTGGGGCCAACGTCCTGACTTTC.

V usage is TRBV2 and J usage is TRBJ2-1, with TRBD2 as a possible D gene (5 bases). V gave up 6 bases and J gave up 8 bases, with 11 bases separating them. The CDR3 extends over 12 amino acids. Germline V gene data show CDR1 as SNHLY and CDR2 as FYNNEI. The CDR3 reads CASRRDGDEQFF. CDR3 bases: TGTGCCAGCAGAAGAGACGGGGATGAGCAGTTCTTC.

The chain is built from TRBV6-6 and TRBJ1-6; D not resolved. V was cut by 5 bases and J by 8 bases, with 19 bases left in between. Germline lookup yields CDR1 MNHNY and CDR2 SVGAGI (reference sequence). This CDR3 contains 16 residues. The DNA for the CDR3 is TGTGCCAGCAGTCGAATTGTGACACGGCCGCATTCACCCCTCCACTTT. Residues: CASSRIVTRPHSPLHF.

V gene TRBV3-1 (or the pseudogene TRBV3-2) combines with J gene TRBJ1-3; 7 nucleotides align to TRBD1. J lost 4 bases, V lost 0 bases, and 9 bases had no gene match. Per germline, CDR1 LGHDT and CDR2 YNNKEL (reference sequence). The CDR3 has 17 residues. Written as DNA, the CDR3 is TGTGCCAGCAGCCAAGATATGACAGGGAGAAGGGGAAACACCATATATTTT. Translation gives CASSQDMTGRRGNTIYF.

The CDR3 DNA sequence: TGTGCCAGCAGCTCCGGACAGAGCTACGAGCAGTACTTC. It specifies CASSSGQSYEQYF. The V call is TRBV7-9, the J call TRBJ2-7, with a tentative D call TRBD1 (6 bases). Trimming left V 4 bases short and J 3 bases short, with 10 bases between. Looked up from germline, CDR1 is SEHNR and CDR2 is FQNEAQ (reference sequence). The CDR3 is 13 amino acids.

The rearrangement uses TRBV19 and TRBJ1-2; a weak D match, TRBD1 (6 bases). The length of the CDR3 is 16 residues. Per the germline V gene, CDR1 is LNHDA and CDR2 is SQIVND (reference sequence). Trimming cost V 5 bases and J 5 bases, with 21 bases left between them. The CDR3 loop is CASSELGARAWYGYTF. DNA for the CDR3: TGTGCCAGTAGTGAATTGGGGGCGCGGGCTTGGTATGGCTACACCTTC.

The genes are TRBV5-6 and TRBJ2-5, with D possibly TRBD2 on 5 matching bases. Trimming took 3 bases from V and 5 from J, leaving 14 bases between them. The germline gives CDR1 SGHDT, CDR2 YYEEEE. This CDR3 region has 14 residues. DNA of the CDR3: TGTGCCAGCAGCTCCCGGGGAAGCCTGGAGACCCAGTACTTC. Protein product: CASSSRGSLETQYF.

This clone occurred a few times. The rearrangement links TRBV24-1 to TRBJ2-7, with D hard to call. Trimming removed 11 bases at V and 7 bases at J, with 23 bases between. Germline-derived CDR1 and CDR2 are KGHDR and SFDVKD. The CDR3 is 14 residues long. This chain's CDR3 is CAIISRCLRFEQYF. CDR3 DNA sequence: TGTGCCATAATTAGCAGATGCCTACGTTTTGAGCAGTACTTC.

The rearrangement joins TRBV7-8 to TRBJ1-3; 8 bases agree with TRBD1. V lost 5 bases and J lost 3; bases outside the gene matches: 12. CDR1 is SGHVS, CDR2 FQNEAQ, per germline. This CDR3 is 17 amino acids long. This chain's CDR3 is CASSPRTGNVVGNTIYF. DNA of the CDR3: TGTGCCAGCAGCCCCCGGACAGGGAACGTTGTTGGAAACACCATATATTTT.

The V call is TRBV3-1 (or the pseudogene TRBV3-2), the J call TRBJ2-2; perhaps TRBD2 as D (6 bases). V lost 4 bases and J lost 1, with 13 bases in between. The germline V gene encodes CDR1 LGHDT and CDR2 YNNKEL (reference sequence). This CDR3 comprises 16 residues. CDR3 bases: TGTGCCAGCAGCCCCGGAGGGATTTTGAACACCGGGGAGCTGTTTTTT. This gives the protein CASSPGGILNTGELFF.

The CDR3 region is CASSLDQGAYGYTF. DNA of the CDR3: TGTGCCAGCAGCTTGGACCAGGGCGCCTATGGCTACACCTTC. V is TRBV5-4 and J is TRBJ1-2, with TRBD1 as a possible D gene (5 bases). The V end was cut by 0 bases, the J end by 4 bases, with 10 bases between. The CDR3 runs to 14 residues. Germline CDR1 reads SGHNT; CDR2 reads YYREEE (reference sequence).

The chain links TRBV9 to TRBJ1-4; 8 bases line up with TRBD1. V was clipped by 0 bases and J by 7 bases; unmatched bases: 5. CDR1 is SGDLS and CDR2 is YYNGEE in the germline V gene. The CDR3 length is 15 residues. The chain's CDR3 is CASSVAPGQGEKLFF. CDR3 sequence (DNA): TGTGCCAGCAGCGTAGCCCCCGGACAGGGTGAAAAACTGTTTTTT.

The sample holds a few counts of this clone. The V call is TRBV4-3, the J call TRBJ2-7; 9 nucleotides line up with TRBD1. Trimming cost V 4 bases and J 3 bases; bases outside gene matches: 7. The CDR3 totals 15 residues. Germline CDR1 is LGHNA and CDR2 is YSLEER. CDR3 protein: CASSPQGAQVYEQYF. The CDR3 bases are TGCGCCAGCAGCCCACAGGGGGCGCAAGTCTACGAGCAGTACTTC.

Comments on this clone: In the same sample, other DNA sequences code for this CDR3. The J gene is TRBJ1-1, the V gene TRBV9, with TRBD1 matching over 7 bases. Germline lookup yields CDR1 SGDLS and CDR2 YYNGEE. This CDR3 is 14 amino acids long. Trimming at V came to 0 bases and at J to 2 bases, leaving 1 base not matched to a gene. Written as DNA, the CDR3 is TGTGCCAGCAGCGTAGGACAGGGCAACACTGAAGCTTTCTTT. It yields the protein CASSVGQGNTEAFF.